The sequence of this T cell receptor beta chain was determined in a study of T cell repertoires in cytomegalovirus infection. Whole-study context: As its CMV epitopes, the study selected recently identified HLA-C-restricted and well-studied HLA-B-restricted targets. Indications of both CMV infection and matching HLA type were provided by public TCR beta signatures.

This clonotype was found many times. Its antigen is unidentified. The ends were cut back, 3 bases at V and 5 bases at J, with 13 bases in the middle. Looked up from germline, CDR1 is SGHTA and CDR2 is FQGNSA. CDR3 size: 14 residues. From the reads, TCRdb called clonotypes with MiXCR, one entry per CDR3 protein. The table includes roughly 860,000 distinct CDR3 sequences, 32% detected once. This TCR came from a human donor in good health (CMV status not recorded). Some clones in this sample may be carry-over from other donors' samples. The sample consisted of cultured CD8+ T cells from PBMCs, taken from culture after CMV antigen stimulation. The gene calls are TRBV7-2 and TRBJ2-5; perhaps TRBD1 as D (7 bases). CDR3 coding DNA: TGTGCCAGCAGCTTGGAGGGGGCGCTTGAGACCCAGTACTTC. Its protein is CASSLEGALETQYF.